This is a list of T cell receptor beta chains from one sample in a study of blood T cell repertoires in COVID-19. Assay: immunoSEQ multiplex PCR; the TCRdb copy retains only in-frame clones and omits some. The table has tens of thousands of clones, approximately 84% seen once. Sequenced material: peripheral blood. Every receptor here comes from a man aged 50 or older with active COVID-19. CDR3s include the opening cysteine and the closing phenylalanine or tryptophan. Fields, in order: clone size, D gene, V gene, J gene, CDR3 protein, CDR3 DNA. The D gene is left open where the match is weak. Not every row has a clone size; where given, it reads once, few, many or a size class.

.	.	TRBV5-5	TRBJ2-3	CASSLTGVSADTQYF	TGTGCCAGCAGCTTGACGGGGGTTAGCGCAGATACGCAGTATTTT
.	.	TRBV3-1/TRBV3-2	TRBJ1-1	CASSQEQVMNTEAFF	TGTGCCAGCAGCCAAGAACAGGTCATGAACACTGAAGCTTTCTTT
.	.	TRBV6-1	TRBJ1-2	CASSEYRDYGYTF	TGTGCCAGCAGTGAATACCGGGACTATGGCTACACCTTC
medium-sized	TRBD1	TRBV10-3	TRBJ2-7	CASGTGSAYEQYF	TGTGCCAGCGGGACAGGGAGCGCCTACGAGCAGTACTTC
.	.	TRBV18	TRBJ2-3	CASSPPGEADTQYF	TGTGCCAGCTCACCACCGGGAGAGGCAGATACGCAGTATTTT
few	.	TRBV28	TRBJ1-6	CASSLVGSVSPLHF	TGTGCCAGCAGTTTAGTCGGCAGCGTCTCACCCCTCCACTTT
.	TRBD1	TRBV5-1	TRBJ2-1	CASRPGGSYNEQFF	TGCGCCAGCAGACCAGGGGGCTCCTACAATGAGCAGTTCTTC
.	TRBD2	TRBV6-2/TRBV6-3	TRBJ2-1	CASSPARGGASEQFF	TGTGCCAGCAGCCCTGCTCGCGGGGGGGCTTCTGAGCAGTTCTTC
.	.	TRBV4-1	TRBJ2-3	CASSYLGGSTDTQYF	TGCGCCAGCAGCTACCTAGGCGGCTCCACAGATACGCAGTATTTT
.	.	TRBV3-1/TRBV3-2	TRBJ1-1	CASSPPGVDEAFF	TGTGCCAGCAGCCCCCCGGGTGTGGATGAAGCTTTCTTT
.	.	TRBV5-1	TRBJ2-5	CASSLGVAAETQYF	TGCGCCAGCAGCTTGGGGGTCGCGGCCGAGACCCAGTACTTC
.	.	TRBV5-6	TRBJ2-5	CASRLLGRPQETQYF	TGTGCCAGTCGCCTACTGGGGAGGCCCCAAGAGACCCAGTACTTC
.	.	TRBV6-6	TRBJ1-2	CASSVGPGEIGYTF	TGTGCCAGCAGTGTCGGTCCAGGGGAGATCGGCTACACCTTC
.	.	TRBV29-1	TRBJ2-3	CSVWLRGLTDTQYF	TGCAGCGTTTGGTTGCGGGGTCTCACAGATACGCAGTATTTT
.	TRBD2	TRBV19	TRBJ2-2	CASRASGPNTGELFF	TGTGCCAGTAGGGCTAGCGGGCCAAACACCGGGGAGCTGTTTTTT
.	.	TRBV4-3	TRBJ1-2	CASSQDGRDGYTF	TGCGCCAGCAGCCAAGATGGCCGGGATGGCTACACCTTC
.	.	TRBV7-2	TRBJ1-5	CASSLDVGASRNQPQHF	TGTGCCAGCAGCTTAGATGTAGGGGCCAGCCGAAATCAGCCCCAGCATTTT
.	.	TRBV29-1	TRBJ2-1	CSVDRGPEQFF	TGCAGCGTTGACCGGGGTCCTGAGCAGTTCTTC
.	TRBD1	TRBV6-2/TRBV6-3	TRBJ1-2	CASSARTGPGYTF	TGTGCCAGCAGTGCGAGGACAGGGCCTGGCTACACCTTC
.	TRBD1	TRBV5-1	TRBJ1-1	CASSSQTTGSAEAFF	TGCGCCAGCAGCTCCCAAACGACAGGGTCGGCTGAAGCTTTCTTT
many	TRBD2	TRBV9	TRBJ2-7	CASSVGGSSYEQYF	TGTGCCAGCAGCGTAGGCGGGAGCTCCTACGAGCAGTACTTC
.	TRBD1	TRBV7-7	TRBJ2-5	CASSQQGMETQYF	TGTGCCAGCAGCCAACAGGGGATGGAGACCCAGTACTTC
.	.	TRBV12-5	TRBJ2-2	CASGLVPFGDINTGELFF	TGTGCTAGTGGTTTGGTACCCTTTGGGGACATCAACACCGGGGAGCTGTTTTTT
few	TRBD1	TRBV28	TRBJ1-6	CASRPTGTGISPLHF	TGTGCCAGCAGACCCACCGGGACAGGGATTTCACCCCTCCACTTT
few	TRBD1	TRBV10-1	TRBJ1-1	CASSESTGMNTEAFF	TGCGCCAGCAGTGAGTCGACAGGGATGAACACTGAAGCTTTCTTT
.	.	TRBV28	TRBJ2-7	CASNRLPGTYEQYF	TGTGCCAGCAATCGACTACCCGGCACCTACGAGCAGTACTTC
.	.	TRBV19	TRBJ2-2	CASSILGRGAGELFF	TGTGCCAGTAGTATATTGGGCAGGGGAGCCGGGGAGCTGTTTTTT
.	.	TRBV19	TRBJ1-5	CASSSGGFSNQPQHF	TGTGCCAGTAGTAGTGGAGGATTTAGCAATCAGCCCCAGCATTTT
.	TRBD2	TRBV11-2	TRBJ2-5	CASSPRGNPMETQYF	TGTGCCAGCAGCCCGCGGGGGAACCCCATGGAGACCCAGTACTTC